One sample yielded the 14 T cell receptor beta chains listed below, sequenced in a study of blood T cell repertoires in COVID-19. The assay was immunoSEQ multiplex PCR, and TCRdb's table has in-frame clones only and misses some. The sample lists some 50,000 clones, 85% to 90% seen once, with around 15% in the top ten. The material sequenced was peripheral blood. The receptors were gathered from a human donor in a cohort sampled during active COVID-19.

The chain couples TRBV5-5 to TRBJ1-2; D is unclear. CDR3 length: 12 amino acids. Looked up from germline, CDR1 is SGHKS and CDR2 is YYEKEE (reference sequence). Trimming removed 1 base at V and 5 bases at J, with 6 bases between. In nucleotides, the CDR3 is TGTGCCAGCAGCTTGCGCAGTTATGGCTACACCTTC. Translated, it gives CASSLRSYGYTF.

The chain couples TRBV19 to TRBJ1-6, with 9 bases matching TRBD1. From germline, CDR1 is LNHDA and CDR2 SQIVND (reference sequence). The CDR3 runs to 15 residues. V trimming: 4 bases; J trimming: 10 bases; junction bases outside the gene matches: 8. The CDR3 protein is CASSSSGQGGSPLHF. CDR3 DNA: TGTGCCAGTAGTAGTTCGGGACAGGGTGGGTCACCCCTCCACTTT.

This chain uses TRBV21-1 with TRBJ1-1. TRBV21-1 is assigned pseudogene status. This CDR3 spans 16 amino acids. The chain's CDR3 is CASSPRDVHQDTEAFF. Here the CDR3 DNA reads TGTGCCAGCAGCCCCCGGGATGTCCACCAGGACACTGAAGCTTTCTTT.

The chain joins TRBV7-2 to TRBJ2-7; TRBD1 might be the D (7 bases). The CDR3 sequence is 14 residues long. Trimming removed 1 base at V and 3 bases at J, with 10 bases between. CDR1 is SGHTA, CDR2 FQGNSA, per germline. In DNA form, the CDR3 reads TGTGCCAGCAGCTTAGGGCAGGGGGGCTACGAGCAGTACTTC. Protein product: CASSLGQGGYEQYF.

The rearrangement links TRBV7-3 to TRBJ2-3, with D possibly matching TRBD2 (5 bases). Germline CDR1 SGHTA, CDR2 FQGTGA. The CDR3 is 13 amino acids. V shed 6 bases and J shed 2 bases, with 9 bases lying between them. CDR3 loop: CASRMEDTDTQYF. In DNA form, the CDR3 reads TGTGCCAGCAGAATGGAGGACACAGATACGCAGTATTTT.

The chain carries TRBV9 and TRBJ2-2; TRBD2 aligns across 9 bases. The ends lost 0 bases at V and 3 bases at J; junction bases unmatched: 3. The CDR3 runs 16 residues. Germline V CDR1 and CDR2: SGDLS, YYNGEE. The CDR3 sequence: CASSVALAGYTGELFF. The CDR3 nucleotides are TGTGCCAGCAGCGTAGCACTAGCGGGCTACACCGGGGAGCTGTTTTTT. Combining the CDR3 with reference TRBV9 and TRBJ2-2 gives the whole variable domain DSGVTQTPKHLITATGQRVTLRCSPRSGDLSVYWYQQSLDQGLQFLIQYYNGEERAKGNILERFSAQQFPDLHSELNLSSLELGDSALYFCASSVALAGYTGELFFGEGSRLTVL.

V gene TRBV3-1 (or the pseudogene TRBV3-2) combines with J gene TRBJ2-7; 7 bases fit TRBD2. Trimming cost V 5 bases and J 3 bases; bases outside gene matches: 13. Looked up from germline, CDR1 is LGHDT and CDR2 is YNNKEL (reference sequence). The CDR3 spans 16 residues. CDR3 nucleotides: TGTGCCAGCAGCAGAGGTGCCAGCGGGATTCTCTACGAGCAGTACTTC. This translates into CASSRGASGILYEQYF.

The chain combines TRBV6-5 with TRBJ1-5; 9 bases are shared with TRBD1. CDR3 length: 14 residues. V shed 4 bases and J 5 bases; nucleotides not matched to a gene: 3. Germline CDR1 reads MNHEY; CDR2 reads SVGAGI. The CDR3 bases are TGTGCCAGCAGTTCCGGACAGGGGCATCAGCCCCAGCATTTT. It yields the protein CASSSGQGHQPQHF.

The chain employs TRBV6-4 and TRBJ1-1; the D is unclear. CDR1 and CDR2 (germline): MRHNA, SNTAGT. This CDR3 is 13 amino acids long. Trimming cost V 2 bases and J 1 base, with 5 bases left between them. The CDR3 DNA is TGTGCCAGCAGTGACCGGGAGAACACTGAAGCTTTCTTT. This encodes CASSDRENTEAFF.

V gene TRBV7-9 combines with J gene TRBJ1-1; no clear D. CDR3 length: 11 amino acids. Germline V lookup: CDR1 SEHNR, CDR2 FQNEAQ (reference sequence). The CDR3: CVGSLPTEAFF. The CDR3 nucleotides are TGTGTCGGGAGCCTGCCCACTGAAGCTTTCTTT. The entire variable domain, with the rest obtained from reference TRBV7-9 and TRBJ1-1, is as follows: DTGVSQNPRHKITKRGQNVTFRCDPISEHNRLYWYRQTLGQGPEFLTYFQNEAQLEKSRLLSDRFSAERPKGSFSTLEIQRTEQGDSAMYLCVGSLPTEAFFGQGTRLTVV.

This chain links TRBV29-1 with TRBJ2-7, with D tentatively TRBD1 (6 bases). The V and J ends lost 7 bases and 3 bases respectively, with 19 bases between them. This CDR3 spans 14 amino acids. Germline V gene data show CDR1 as SQVTM and CDR2 as ANQGSEA. The CDR3 protein is CSAEIGTINYEQYF. The DNA for the CDR3 is TGCAGCGCCGAGATAGGGACAATTAACTACGAGCAGTACTTC.

The chain employs TRBV9 and TRBJ2-5, with TRBD2 matching 10 bases. Germline V gene sequence: CDR1 SGDLS, CDR2 YYNGEE. After removal of 3 bases from V and 3 bases from J, the junction contained 5 bases not matched to a gene. The CDR3 extends over 15 amino acids. Here the CDR3 DNA reads TGTGCCAGCAGCGAGGGACTAGCGTTGAAAGAGACCCAGTACTTC. This sequence encodes CASSEGLALKETQYF.

The chain has TRBV25-1 and TRBJ2-5, with a tentative D call TRBD1 (5 bases). V dropped 6 bases and J dropped 1 base, with 9 bases sitting between them. CDR1 is MGHDK, CDR2 SYGVNS, per germline. This CDR3 contains 13 residues. In nucleotides, the CDR3 is TGTGCCAGCAGAGGGGCAGGCCAAGAGACCCAGTACTTC. Encoded protein: CASRGAGQETQYF.

The V and J genes are TRBV24-1 and TRBJ2-5; possibly TRBD2 for D (6 bases). Germline CDR1 is KGHDR and CDR2 is SFDVKD. V lost 0 bases and J lost 5, with 9 bases in between. The length of the CDR3 is 14 residues. CDR3 in amino acids: CATSDLRGGETQYF. DNA of the CDR3: TGTGCCACCAGTGATTTGAGGGGAGGTGAGACCCAGTACTTC.